This T cell receptor beta chain is from a study of chemoradiotherapy in HPV16-positive cancers. General study points: Only two HPV16-positive patients supplied the functional HPV-specificity definition.

Notes on this clone: Its antigen remains unidentified.

The CDR3 is made up of 13 amino acids. The V end was cut by 6 bases, the J end by 9 bases, with 15 bases between. Germline lookup yields CDR1 KGHSH and CDR2 LQKENI. Produced via immunoSEQ multiplex PCR; TCRdb's table is partial and in-frame only. Here the sample spans some 15,000 clones, almost 90% being singletons. This material consisted of blood, taken from a patient who underwent chemoradiotherapy. The receptor comes from a human donor with HPV-associated anogenital cancer. The rearrangement links TRBV18 to TRBJ2-1; tentatively, D is TRBD2 (6 bases). In DNA, the CDR3 is TGTGCCAGCTCTCAAGAGACTAGGCTTGAGCAGTTCTTC. Translating it yields CASSQETRLEQFF.